The rows below give T cell receptor beta chains drawn from one sample of a study of T cells in Graves' hyperthyroidism and ophthalmopathy. From the multiplex PCR reads, TCRdb called clonotypes with MiXCR, one entry per CDR3 protein. The sample gives about 640,000 distinct CDR3 sequences, under 25% of which show up once; 34% is in the top ten. Sequencing was performed on blood. The receptors were sampled from a man aged 25-45 years with Graves' ophthalmopathy. Each CDR3 is given with its conserved first and last residue. The order of the fields is D gene, clone size, V gene, J gene, CDR3 protein, CDR3 DNA. A D gene is named only where the DNA matches it firmly. A clone size is listed for some rows: how often the clone was seen (once, few, many), or a class if it is expanded.

>.|few|TRBV28|TRBJ1-1
CASSFAGSEAFF
TGTGCCAGCAGTTTTGCAGGGTCTGAAGCTTTCTTT
>.|.|TRBV28|TRBJ1-2
CASGGGGNYGYTF
TGTGCCAGCGGGGGCGGGGGGAACTATGGCTACACCTTC
>TRBD1|many|TRBV30|TRBJ1-5
CAWSVRTGQRNQPQHF
TGTGCCTGGAGTGTACGGACAGGGCAACGCAATCAGCCCCAGCATTTT
>.|few|TRBV5-1|TRBJ2-1
CASSLAGQGGGEQFF
TGCGCCAGCAGCTTGGCGGGCCAGGGGGGGGGTGAGCAGTTCTTC
>TRBD2|.|TRBV7-9|TRBJ2-3
CASSASGRTVTQYF
TGTGCCAGCAGCGCTAGCGGGAGAACAGTTACGCAGTATTTT
>TRBD1|many|TRBV27|TRBJ1-5
CASSFGTGDQPQHF
TGTGCCAGCAGTTTCGGGACAGGGGATCAGCCCCAGCATTTT
>TRBD1|.|TRBV20-1|TRBJ1-5
CSASSPGGGNQPQHF
TGCAGTGCTAGCTCCCCAGGGGGGGGCAATCAGCCCCAGCATTTT
>.|few|TRBV10-3|TRBJ2-5
CAISEGYQETQYF
TGTGCCATCAGTGAGGGCTACCAAGAGACCCAGTACTTC
>.|.|TRBV12-3/TRBV12-4|TRBJ1-6
CASSPTGFYNSPLHF
TGTGCCAGCAGTCCAACAGGGTTCTATAATTCACCCCTCCACTTT
>.|.|TRBV28|TRBJ2-7
CASVDSLFSHEQYF
TGTGCCAGCGTTGACAGTCTCTTCTCCCACGAGCAGTACTTC
>TRBD2|few|TRBV24-1|TRBJ2-1
CATTLGSGTSGHNEQFF
TGTGCCACCACTTTAGGCTCCGGGACTAGCGGGCACAATGAGCAGTTCTTC
>.|.|TRBV7-2|TRBJ1-4
CASSSKAGSNEKLSF
TGTGCCAGCAGTTCAAAGGCCGGGAGTAATGAAAAACTGTCTTTT
>TRBD1|.|TRBV5-1|TRBJ2-7
CASKEGQGADEQYF
TGCGCCAGCAAGGAGGGACAGGGGGCCGACGAGCAGTACTTC
>TRBD2|few|TRBV18|TRBJ2-2
CASSPPGLAGNTGELFF
TGTGCCAGCTCACCCCCCGGACTAGCGGGGAACACCGGGGAGCTGTTTTTT
>.|few|TRBV3-1|TRBJ1-2
CASSLRGTAYGYTF
TGTGCCAGCAGCCTAAGAGGAACAGCCTATGGCTACACCTTC
>TRBD1|.|TRBV29-1|TRBJ1-1
CSTPPGTGDTEAFF
TGCAGCACCCCCCCCGGGACAGGAGACACTGAAGCTTTCTTT
>TRBD1|few|TRBV4-1|TRBJ1-1
CASSQRGTGSTEAFF
TGCGCCAGCAGCCAGAGAGGGACAGGGTCCACTGAAGCTTTCTTT